This record looks at one T cell receptor (beta chain) sequence and its context. These data originate in a study of blood T cell repertoires in COVID-19. As for the study in general: Whether acute or convalescent, the COVID-19 samples came from the United States, Italy and Spain. Nucleic acid was either cDNA or gDNA, and it came from T cells, B-cell-depleted T cells, or PBMCs.

Authors' data handling: For nucleated cells, counts were estimated from reference gene primer amplification. Method: immunoSEQ multiplex PCR; TCRdb's copy keeps in-frame clones and lacks some. The V and J calls and clone size come from that table; D and trimming were worked out from the DNA. The table lists about 200,000 clones, 70% to 90% of them singletons. This receptor was obtained from a man aged 60 to 69 with active or convalescent COVID-19. Input material: peripheral blood.

DNA of the CDR3: TGTGCCAGCAGCCTCACAGTGAACACTGAAGCTTTCTTT. It codes for CASSLTVNTEAFF. The chain links TRBV2 to TRBJ1-1; D gene uncertain. The CDR3 runs to 13 residues. From germline, CDR1 is SNHLY and CDR2 FYNNEI. Trimming cost V 6 bases and J 0 bases, with 8 bases left between them.